Listed here are 32 T cell receptor beta chains from one sample, sequenced in a study of CD8+ T cells in alopecia areata. As for treatment: oral pan-JAK inhibitor, 5-10 mg twice daily. cDNA serving as the sequencing template came from extracted, reverse transcribed RNA. Assay used: immunoSEQ multiplex PCR; TCRdb lists only in-frame clones, some missing. The sample shows more than 200,000 clones, around 43% of them seen only once. Material: CD4+ T cells sorted from blood, obtained at roughly week 38, from a patient treated with tofacitinib. These receptor sequences come from a human donor with alopecia areata.

This clone was recorded many times. This chain connects TRBV18 to TRBJ2-1; 7 positions agree with TRBD1. The V gene end was trimmed by 6 bases and the J gene end by 8 bases; junction bases not matched to a gene: 7. Germline V gene data show CDR1 as KGHSH and CDR2 as LQKENI. CDR3 length: 13 residues. Here the CDR3 DNA reads TGTGCCAGCTCCATAGACAGGGCATATGAGCAGTTCTTC. Its translation is CASSIDRAYEQFF. The complete variable domain, with remaining parts taken from reference TRBV18 and TRBJ2-1, reads NAGVMQNPRHLVRRRGQEARLRCSPMKGHSHVYWYRQLPEEGLKFMVYLQKENIIDESGMPKERFSAEFPKEGPSILRIQQVVRGDSAAYFCASSIDRAYEQFFGPGTRLTVL.

This clone appeared a few times. This CDR3 reads CASSIGAAYNEQFF. The CDR3 DNA reads as TGTGCCAGTAGTATAGGGGCAGCCTACAATGAGCAGTTCTTC. The chain joins TRBV19 to TRBJ2-1; D not resolved. Germline CDR1 is LNHDA and CDR2 is SQIVND (reference sequence). Trimming shortened V by 1 base and J by 2 bases, and 6 bases separated the two germline ends. The CDR3 runs 14 residues.

This clone has a single count. J is TRBJ1-5 and V is TRBV4-3; unclear D gene. In germline, CDR1 is LGHNA, CDR2 YSLEER. The CDR3 consists of 13 residues. Trimming cost V 1 base and J 6 bases, with 7 bases left between them. The DNA for the CDR3 is TGCGCCAGCAGCCAAGTCCTATTTCAGCCCCAGCATTTT. Translation: CASSQVLFQPQHF.

This clone has only a few counts. The rearrangement joins TRBV18 to TRBJ2-2; 7 nucleotides line up with TRBD1. Trimming at V came to 3 bases and at J to 0 bases, leaving 1 base not matched to a gene. The CDR3 sequence is 15 residues long. Germline V gene data show CDR1 as KGHSH and CDR2 as LQKENI. The CDR3 region has the DNA TGTGCCAGCTCACCTACAGGGGCGAACACCGGGGAGCTGTTTTTT. Its translation: CASSPTGANTGELFF.

This chain joins TRBV6-5 and TRBJ1-2; D not certain. Germline V gives CDR1 MNHEY, CDR2 SVGAGI. This CDR3 is 15 amino acids long. V gave up 4 bases and J gave up 4 bases, with 16 bases separating them. CDR3 in DNA: TGTGCCAGCAGTTCCACGCCTCGGGGTAGCTATGGCTACACCTTC. Translation gives CASSSTPRGSYGYTF.

This clone was picked up many times. V usage is TRBV2 and J usage is TRBJ2-7; TRBD2 agrees at 8 bases. V lost 5 bases and J lost 3; bases outside the gene matches: 9. Germline lookup yields CDR1 SNHLY and CDR2 FYNNEI. The CDR3 extends over 15 amino acids. The chain's CDR3 is CASSYGLATLYEQYF. CDR3 nucleotides: TGTGCCAGCAGTTATGGACTAGCCACTCTCTACGAGCAGTACTTC. The full variable domain, its missing parts supplied by reference TRBV2 and TRBJ2-7, is EPEVTQTPSHQVTQMGQEVILRCVPISNHLYFYWYRQILGQKVEFLVSFYNNEISEKSEIFDDQFSVERPDGSNFTLKIRSTKLEDSAMYFCASSYGLATLYEQYFGPGTRLTVT.

The chain employs TRBV7-2 and TRBJ2-3, with D unresolved. Trimming took off 5 bases at V and 0 bases at J, with 12 bases between the two ends. From germline, CDR1 is SGHTA and CDR2 FQGNSA. CDR3 length: 15 amino acids. The CDR3 region is CASSQPAPSTDTQYF. The CDR3, as DNA: TGTGCCAGCAGCCAGCCGGCTCCTAGCACAGATACGCAGTATTTT.

The gene calls are TRBV27 and TRBJ2-7, with a possible D match to TRBD2 (5 bases). V was cut by 8 bases and J by 4 bases, with 12 bases left in between. The CDR3 has 12 amino acids. Per germline, CDR1 MNHEY and CDR2 SMNVEV (reference sequence). CDR3 region: CASGSRVYEQYF. The CDR3 DNA reads as TGTGCCAGCGGGAGTAGGGTTTACGAGCAGTACTTC.

The chain joins TRBV9 to TRBJ2-5; TRBD2 agrees at 11 bases. The end of the DNA aligns better with TRBJ2-7, so the J call may be wrong. The CDR3 is 16 residues long. Germline loops: CDR1 SGDLS, CDR2 YYNGEE. CDR3 residues: CASSVGATSGAYEQYF. CDR3 DNA sequence: TGTGCCAGCAGCGTAGGCGCGACTAGCGGGGCCTACGAGCAGTACTTC.

The genes are TRBV5-1 and TRBJ2-6; 9 bases match TRBD1. CDR3 length: 17 residues. Germline CDR1 reads SGHRS; CDR2 reads YFSETQ. J gave up 0 bases and V 3 bases, and 4 bases lay outside the gene matches. The CDR3 protein is CASSSGQGSSGANVLTF. The CDR3 region has the DNA TGCGCCAGCAGCTCCGGACAGGGGAGCTCTGGGGCCAACGTCCTGACTTTC.

A note on this clone: Other DNA sequences from this sample encode an identical CDR3 as well. The J gene is TRBJ2-3, the V gene TRBV5-1; the D is unclear. Germline CDR1 and CDR2: SGHRS and YFSETQ. V was trimmed by 0 bases and J by 4 bases, leaving 0 bases between them. The length of the CDR3 is 11 residues. CDR3 nucleotide sequence: TGCGCCAGCAGCTTGGCAGATACGCAGTATTTT. Its translation is CASSLADTQYF.

The J gene is TRBJ1-5, the V gene TRBV7-2; no clear D gene. V lost 2 bases, J lost 3 bases, and 5 bases lay in between. The germline V gene has CDR1 SGHTA and CDR2 FQGNSA. This CDR3 has 13 amino acids. Here the CDR3 reads CASSLTVNQPQHF. CDR3 bases: TGTGCCAGCAGCTTAACAGTCAATCAGCCCCAGCATTTT.

The J gene is TRBJ1-2, the V gene TRBV29-1; 8 bases fit TRBD1. J was trimmed by 6 bases and V by 5 bases; bases with no gene match: 5. CDR3 length equals 12 residues. Germline CDR1 and CDR2: SQVTM and ANQGSEA. The CDR3 bases are TGCAGCGTTCGGACAGGGAGGGATGGCTACACCTTC. Protein sequence: CSVRTGRDGYTF.

This clone was seen at least ten times. The chain has TRBV7-9 and TRBJ2-6; TRBD1 aligns across 8 bases. This CDR3 contains 18 residues. CDR1 SEHNR and CDR2 FQNEAQ come from the germline V gene (reference sequence). Trimming at V came to 5 bases and at J to 4 bases, leaving 13 bases not matched to a gene. Written as DNA, the CDR3 is TGTGCCAGCAGCCCCCAAGAACAGACAGGGGTCGGGGCCAACGTCCTGACTTTC. It codes for CASSPQEQTGVGANVLTF.

The chain carries TRBV29-1 and TRBJ2-5; D may be TRBD1 (5 bases). CDR1 and CDR2 from the germline V gene are SQVTM and ANQGSEA. This CDR3 is built from 13 residues. Trimming left V 5 bases short and J 3 bases short, with 13 bases between. The CDR3 loop reads CSVIQVAEETQYF. CDR3 coding DNA: TGCAGCGTTATACAGGTAGCCGAAGAGACCCAGTACTTC.

The rearrangement joins TRBV5-6 to TRBJ2-5; possible D gene TRBD1, 5 bases. The germline V and J ends were trimmed by 3 bases and 2 bases, with 11 bases remaining between them. There are 14 residues in the CDR3. The germline V gene encodes CDR1 SGHDT and CDR2 YYEEEE. The CDR3 DNA sequence: TGTGCCAGCAGCTCTTACAGGATTCAAGAGACCCAGTACTTC. Its translation: CASSSYRIQETQYF.

This clone appeared a few times. This chain links TRBV5-1 with TRBJ1-1; D unresolved. The germline gives CDR1 SGHRS, CDR2 YFSETQ. V was pared by 4 bases and J by 3 bases, with 10 bases between. The CDR3 has 13 amino acids. CDR3 nucleotides: TGCGCCAGCAGCCCAGTTTGGGACACTGAAGCTTTCTTT. Translating gives CASSPVWDTEAFF.

This clone has just a few counts. The chain uses TRBV4-1 and TRBJ2-4; D ambiguous. Trimming took 4 bases from V and 1 from J, leaving 14 bases between them. Germline V gene data show CDR1 as MGHRA and CDR2 as YSYEKL. This CDR3 is 16 amino acids long. The CDR3 DNA is TGCGCCAGCAGCCGGCCCTCGGCGGATGCCAAAAACATTCAGTACTTC. Translated, it gives CASSRPSADAKNIQYF.

This chain uses TRBV7-9 with TRBJ1-5; no reliable D call. The CDR3 totals 12 residues. Looked up from germline, CDR1 is SEHNR and CDR2 is FQNEAQ (reference sequence). V was pared by 4 bases and J by 4 bases, with 5 bases between. The CDR3 spells CASSWENQPQHF. For the CDR3, the DNA is TGTGCCAGCAGCTGGGAAAATCAGCCCCAGCATTTT.

CDR3 residues: CASSFVINTGELFF. The CDR3 region has the DNA TGTGCCAGCAGTTTTGTCATTAACACCGGGGAGCTGTTTTTT. The chain is built from TRBV6-1 and TRBJ2-2; D ambiguous. This CDR3 is built from 14 residues. Trimming shortened V by 5 bases and J by 2 bases, and 9 bases separated the two germline ends. Germline CDR1 MNHNS, CDR2 SASEGT.

This clone was observed a handful of times. This chain joins TRBV29-1 and TRBJ2-4; 9 bases map to TRBD1. Trimming took 6 bases from V and 1 from J; bases not matched to a gene: 13. Per the germline V gene, CDR1 is SQVTM and CDR2 is ANQGSEA. This CDR3 comprises 17 residues. CDR3 protein: CSVQGQGGSTAKNIQYF. The CDR3 nucleotides read TGCAGCGTACAGGGACAGGGCGGTTCTACGGCCAAAAACATTCAGTACTTC.

The chain links TRBV2 to TRBJ1-1, with D tentatively TRBD1 (6 bases). V lost 8 bases to trimming and J lost 1 base, with 11 bases between them. The germline V gene has CDR1 SNHLY and CDR2 FYNNEI. This CDR3 comprises 13 residues. DNA for the CDR3: TGTGCCAGCCGACAGGCAGGGAACACTGAAGCTTTCTTT. Translation gives CASRQAGNTEAFF.

This clone appeared a few times. The chain joins TRBV27 to TRBJ2-7; D uncertain. V was pared by 6 bases and J by 2 bases, with 14 bases between. The CDR3 runs to 14 residues. Germline lookup yields CDR1 MNHEY and CDR2 SMNVEV (reference sequence). The CDR3 nucleotides are TGTGCCAGCAGCCGTAGCCCTTCGGCCTACGAGCAGTACTTC. Residues: CASSRSPSAYEQYF.

V usage is TRBV9 and J usage is TRBJ1-4; D call uncertain. Trimming took 0 bases from V and 7 from J, leaving 10 bases between them. CDR1 is SGDLS, CDR2 YYNGEE, per germline. CDR3 length: 14 amino acids. CDR3 in DNA: TGTGCCAGCAGCGTAGGGCTAGCCGGTGAAAAACTGTTTTTT. This translates into CASSVGLAGEKLFF.

This clone was counted a few times. The rearrangement links TRBV7-2 to TRBJ2-7; no definite D call. V dropped 1 base and J dropped 3 bases, with 10 bases sitting between them. Germline V gene lookup returns CDR1 SGHTA and CDR2 FQGNSA. The length of the CDR3 is 14 residues. The CDR3 sequence is CASSLVRADYEQYF. CDR3 nucleotides: TGTGCCAGCAGCTTAGTTCGTGCAGACTACGAGCAGTACTTC.

The CDR3 is CASSLGQGEGDTQYF. CDR3 bases: TGTGCCAGCAGCCTCGGACAGGGGGAAGGAGATACGCAGTATTTT. The chain links TRBV6-1 to TRBJ2-3; 10 bases are a match to TRBD1. Germline CDR1 is MNHNS and CDR2 is SASEGT. This CDR3 region has 15 residues. After removal of 6 bases from V and 5 bases from J, the junction contained 8 bases not matched to a gene.

This clone has more than one count but fewer than ten. One junction end does not reproduce the germline sequence, and a read error may be involved. The chain has TRBV10-3 and TRBJ2-7; D call uncertain. The germline V gene has CDR1 ENHRY and CDR2 SYGVKD. The CDR3 runs 10 residues. The CDR3 spells CLGRTYEQYF. The DNA of the CDR3 is TGCCTCGGCAGGACCTACGAGCAGTACTTC.

The chain uses TRBV9 and TRBJ2-7; 9 bases are shared with TRBD1. J was trimmed by 6 bases and V by 0 bases; bases with no gene match: 7. Per germline, CDR1 SGDLS and CDR2 YYNGEE. This CDR3 contains 15 residues. CDR3: CASSVVAQGALEQYF. Here the CDR3 DNA reads TGTGCCAGCAGCGTAGTGGCACAGGGGGCCCTCGAGCAGTACTTC.

This chain connects TRBV11-2 to TRBJ2-1; 8 nucleotides align to TRBD2. Germline assignment: CDR1 SGHAT and CDR2 FQNNGV. CDR3 length: 15 residues. V lost 5 bases, J lost 6 bases, and 9 bases stayed unmatched. CDR3 in amino acids: CASSRPGREANEQFF. CDR3 DNA: TGTGCCAGCAGCCGGCCGGGGCGGGAGGCCAATGAGCAGTTCTTC.

The chain joins TRBV4-3 to TRBJ2-3; D might be TRBD1 or TRBD2, each matching 5 bases. The CDR3 length is 16 residues. Between the trimmed V and J ends, which lost 1 base and 4 bases, there was a span of 15 bases. Germline V CDR1 and CDR2: LGHNA, YSLEER. The CDR3 DNA reads TGCGCCAGCAGCCAAGTTGGGGGAGTCGGCGCAGATACGCAGTATTTT. Amino acid sequence: CASSQVGGVGADTQYF.

The rearrangement links TRBV5-1 to TRBJ2-1; 8 positions match TRBD2. After removal of 4 bases from V and 7 bases from J, the junction contained 13 bases not matched to a gene. Germline assignment: CDR1 SGHRS and CDR2 YFSETQ. The CDR3 contains 16 residues. The CDR3 loop reads CASSPGLAGYLNEQFF. The CDR3 nucleotides are TGCGCCAGCAGCCCTGGGCTAGCGGGTTACCTGAATGAGCAGTTCTTC. The full variable domain, with the rest looked up from reference TRBV5-1 and TRBJ2-1, is KAGVTQTPRYLIKTRGQQVTLSCSPISGHRSVSWYQQTPGQGLQFLFEYFSETQRNKGNFPGRFSGRQFSNSRSEMNVSTLELGDSALYLCASSPGLAGYLNEQFFGPGTRLTVL.

V gene TRBV30 combines with J gene TRBJ2-3; perhaps TRBD1 as D (5 bases). The CDR3 totals 13 residues. The germline V gene has CDR1 GTSNPN and CDR2 SVGIG (reference sequence). Trimming took 4 bases from V and 4 from J, leaving 12 bases between them. In nucleotides, the CDR3 is TGTGCCTGGACCCTCTCAGGGTCAGATACGCAGTATTTT. Protein: CAWTLSGSDTQYF. Together with reference TRBV30 and TRBJ2-3, the CDR3 gives the full variable domain: SQTIHQWPATLVQPVGSPLSLECTVEGTSNPNLYWYRQAAGRGLQLLFYSVGIGQISSEVPQNLSASRPQDRQFILSSKKLLLSDSGFYLCAWTLSGSDTQYFGPGTRLTVL.